Each of the 6 T cell receptor beta chains below was sequenced from the same sample in a study of identical twins. TCRdb reanalysed the 5' RACE reads using MiXCR and keeps one entry per CDR3 protein. The sample shows about 530,000 distinct CDR3 sequences, 20% to 25% of them seen only once. These data also featured in a second study, about yellow fever vaccine responses in identical twins.

Sample: CD4+ T cells sorted from blood. The receptors originated from a woman younger than 35 in good health.

This sequence joins TRBV7-8 and TRBJ2-5, with D maybe TRBD2 (5 bases). With 3 bases removed from V and 2 bases from J, the gap between germline ends came to 10 bases. The germline V gene has CDR1 SGHVS and CDR2 FQNEAQ. The CDR3 runs to 14 residues. The CDR3 protein is CASSFPGKQETQYF. In DNA, the CDR3 is TGTGCCAGCAGCTTTCCGGGAAAACAAGAGACCCAGTACTTC.

The rearrangement joins TRBV20-1 to TRBJ2-5; the D gene is possibly TRBD1 (5 bases). Germline lookup yields CDR1 DFQATT and CDR2 SNEGSKA (reference sequence). V was shortened by 4 bases and J by 3 bases, with 9 bases between the two germline ends. The CDR3 consists of 12 residues. The CDR3 sequence: CSAKGREETQYF. CDR3 nucleotide sequence: TGCAGTGCTAAGGGCAGGGAAGAGACCCAGTACTTC.

Only a few counts were recorded for this clonotype. This chain joins TRBV3-1 and TRBJ2-5, with 7 bases lining up with TRBD1. There are 17 residues in the CDR3. With V trimmed by 1 base and J by 3 bases, 11 bases remained unmatched. CDR1 is LGHDT, CDR2 YNNKEL, per germline (reference sequence). This chain's CDR3 is CASSQAGQSPSKETQYF. Written as DNA, the CDR3 is TGTGCCAGCAGCCAAGCGGGACAGTCGCCCTCCAAAGAGACCCAGTACTTC.

A few counts support this clonotype. The chain combines TRBV7-8 with TRBJ1-4, with D unclear. Trimming took 5 bases from V and 8 from J, leaving 21 bases between them. The CDR3 sequence is 16 residues long. Per germline, CDR1 SGHVS and CDR2 FQNEAQ. CDR3 in amino acids: CASSQTPFGVDEKLFF. CDR3 sequence (DNA): TGTGCCAGCAGCCAAACCCCCTTCGGGGTTGACGAAAAACTGTTTTTT.

The gene calls are TRBV12-3 or TRBV12-4 and TRBJ2-2; D remains unclear. V was cut by 4 bases and J by 3 bases, with 12 bases left in between. This CDR3 region has 15 residues. CDR3 in amino acids: CASSYVPTDTGELFF. The CDR3 DNA is TGTGCCAGCAGTTATGTCCCCACCGACACCGGGGAGCTGTTTTTT.

This clonotype was counted only a few times. The chain employs TRBV12-3 or TRBV12-4 and TRBJ2-1, with D perhaps TRBD1 (6 bases). CDR3 size: 18 residues. V was pared by 4 bases and J by 0 bases, with 19 bases between. CDR3 coding DNA: TGTGCCAGCAGTTCCGGACAGATAGCCCAGAGCTCCTACAATGAGCAGTTCTTC. It encodes CASSSGQIAQSSYNEQFF.